This T cell receptor beta chain was sequenced during a study of cytomegalovirus exposure and HLA in healthy donors. Findings and limits, study-wide: The later analysis indicated that the majority of CMV-associated TCR beta chains appeared HLA-restricted.

In its sample, this clone was seen a few times. Its target is unknown. Germline assignment: CDR1 SGHTA and CDR2 FQGTGA. Deletions cut 5 bases from V and 6 bases from J, with 14 bases between. The CDR3 consists of 13 residues. This PCR relied on a set of 60 Vbeta primers and 13 Jbeta primers. The repertoire was sequenced with immunoSEQ multiplex PCR; TCRdb's copy has only in-frame clones and lacks some. Of around 110,000 clones listed, 79% are singletons. This rearrangement joins TRBV7-3 to TRBJ2-7; D is undetermined. Source material: PBMCs. The TCR originated in a man in his thirties or forties in good health and CMV-seropositive. CDR3 in amino acids: CASSVIHTGEQYF. In nucleotides, the CDR3 is TGTGCCAGCAGCGTCATACACACGGGCGAGCAGTACTTC.